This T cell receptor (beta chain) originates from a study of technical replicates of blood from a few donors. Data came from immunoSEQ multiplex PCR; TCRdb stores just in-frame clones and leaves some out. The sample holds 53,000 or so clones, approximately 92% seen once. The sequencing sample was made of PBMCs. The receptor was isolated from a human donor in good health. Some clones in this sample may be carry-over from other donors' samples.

The CDR3 coding sequence is TGTGCCTGGAGTGTAGCTAGCGGGTCGTACGAGACCCAGTACTTC. It yields the protein CAWSVASGSYETQYF. This chain links TRBV30 with TRBJ2-5, with 8 bases identical to TRBD2. This CDR3 has 15 residues. The V segment lost 0 bases and the J segment 5 bases; nucleotides outside the gene matches: 8. Germline V gene data show CDR1 as GTSNPN and CDR2 as SVGIG (reference sequence).